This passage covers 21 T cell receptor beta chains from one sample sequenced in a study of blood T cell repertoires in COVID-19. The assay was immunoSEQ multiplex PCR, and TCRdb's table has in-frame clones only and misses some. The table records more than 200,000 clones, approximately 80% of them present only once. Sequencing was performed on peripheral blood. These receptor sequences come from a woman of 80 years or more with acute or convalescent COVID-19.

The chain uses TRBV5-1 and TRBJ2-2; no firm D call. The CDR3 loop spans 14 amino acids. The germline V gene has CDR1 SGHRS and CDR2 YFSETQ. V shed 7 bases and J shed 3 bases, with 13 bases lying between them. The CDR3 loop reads CASSAPEDTGELFF. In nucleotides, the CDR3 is TGCGCCAGCTCAGCCCCAGAGGACACCGGGGAGCTGTTTTTT. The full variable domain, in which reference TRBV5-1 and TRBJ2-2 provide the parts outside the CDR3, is KAGVTQTPRYLIKTRGQQVTLSCSPISGHRSVSWYQQTPGQGLQFLFEYFSETQRNKGNFPGRFSGRQFSNSRSEMNVSTLELGDSALYLCASSAPEDTGELFFGEGSRLTVL.

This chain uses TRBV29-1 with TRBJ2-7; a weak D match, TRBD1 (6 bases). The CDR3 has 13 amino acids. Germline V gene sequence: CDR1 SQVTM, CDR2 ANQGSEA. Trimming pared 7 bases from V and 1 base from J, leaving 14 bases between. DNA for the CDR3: TGCAGCGCCTTACGGGACATTTCCTACGAGCAGTACTTC. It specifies CSALRDISYEQYF.

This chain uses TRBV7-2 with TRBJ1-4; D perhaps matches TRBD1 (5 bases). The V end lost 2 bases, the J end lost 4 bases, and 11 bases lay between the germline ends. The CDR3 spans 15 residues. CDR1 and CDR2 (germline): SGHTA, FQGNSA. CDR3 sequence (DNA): TGTGCCAGCAGCTTATCGTCAGGGCTTAATGAAAAACTGTTTTTT. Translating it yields CASSLSSGLNEKLFF. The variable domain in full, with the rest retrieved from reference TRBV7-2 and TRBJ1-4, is GAGVSQSPSNKVTEKGKDVELRCDPISGHTALYWYRQSLGQGLEFLIYFQGNSAPDKSGLPSDRFSAERTGGSVSTLTIQRTQQEDSAVYLCASSLSSGLNEKLFFGSGTQLSVL.

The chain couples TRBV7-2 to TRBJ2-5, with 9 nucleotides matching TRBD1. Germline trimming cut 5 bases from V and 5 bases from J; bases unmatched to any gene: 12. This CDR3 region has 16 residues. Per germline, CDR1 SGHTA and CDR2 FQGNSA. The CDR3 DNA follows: TGTGCCAGCAGCCCAGAGGGGACAGGGAGGTTCGAGACCCAGTACTTC. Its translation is CASSPEGTGRFETQYF.

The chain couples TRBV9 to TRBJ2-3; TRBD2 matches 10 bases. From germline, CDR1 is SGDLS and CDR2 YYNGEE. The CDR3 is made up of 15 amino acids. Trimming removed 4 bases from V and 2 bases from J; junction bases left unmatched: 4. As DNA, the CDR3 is TGTGCCAGCAGCCGCCTAGCGGGAGTCACAGATACGCAGTATTTT. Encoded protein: CASSRLAGVTDTQYF.

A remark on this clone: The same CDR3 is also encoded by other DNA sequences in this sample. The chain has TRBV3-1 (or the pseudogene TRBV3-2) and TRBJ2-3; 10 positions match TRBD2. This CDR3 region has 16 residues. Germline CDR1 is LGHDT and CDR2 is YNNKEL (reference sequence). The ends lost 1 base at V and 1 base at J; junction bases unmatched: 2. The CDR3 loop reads CASSQALAGGTDTQYF. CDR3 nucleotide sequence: TGTGCCAGCAGCCAAGCCCTAGCGGGGGGCACAGATACGCAGTATTTT.

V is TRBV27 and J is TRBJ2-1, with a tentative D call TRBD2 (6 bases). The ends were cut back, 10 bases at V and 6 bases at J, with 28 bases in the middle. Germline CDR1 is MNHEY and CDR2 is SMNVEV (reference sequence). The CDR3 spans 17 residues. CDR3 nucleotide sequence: TGTGCCACCCGCGACTCCGGGACTCTTGCGTTCGGCAATGAGCAGTTCTTC. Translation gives CATRDSGTLAFGNEQFF.

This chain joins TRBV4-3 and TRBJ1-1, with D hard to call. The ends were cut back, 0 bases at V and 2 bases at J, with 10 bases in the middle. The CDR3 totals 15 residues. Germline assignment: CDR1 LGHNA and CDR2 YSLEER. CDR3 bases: TGCGCCAGCAGCCAAGAGGCAGGCTTAAACACTGAAGCTTTCTTT. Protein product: CASSQEAGLNTEAFF.

CDR3 amino acids: CAWISAGGATNTEAFF. The CDR3 DNA sequence: TGTGCCTGGATCTCAGCGGGGGGGGCGACGAACACTGAAGCTTTCTTT. The rearrangement links TRBV30 to TRBJ1-1; tentative D call: TRBD1 (6 bases). This CDR3 comprises 16 residues. V lost 4 bases and J lost 1, with 19 bases in between. Germline CDR1 reads GTSNPN; CDR2 reads SVGIG (reference sequence).

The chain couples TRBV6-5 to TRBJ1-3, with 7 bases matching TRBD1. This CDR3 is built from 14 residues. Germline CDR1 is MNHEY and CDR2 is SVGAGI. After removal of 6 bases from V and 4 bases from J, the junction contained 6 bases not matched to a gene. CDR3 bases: TGTGCCAGCAGAACTCCGGGACAGGGAAACACCATATATTTT. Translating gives CASRTPGQGNTIYF.

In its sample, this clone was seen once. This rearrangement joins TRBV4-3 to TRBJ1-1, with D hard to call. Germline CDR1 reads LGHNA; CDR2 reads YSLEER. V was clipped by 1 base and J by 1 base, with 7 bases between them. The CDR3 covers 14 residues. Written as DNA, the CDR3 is TGCGCCAGCAGCCAAGGAGATCAGAACACTGAAGCTTTCTTT. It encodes CASSQGDQNTEAFF.

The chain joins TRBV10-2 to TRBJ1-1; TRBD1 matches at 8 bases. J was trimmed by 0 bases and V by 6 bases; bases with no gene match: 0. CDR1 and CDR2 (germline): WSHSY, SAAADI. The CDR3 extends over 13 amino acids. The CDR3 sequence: CASRGQVNTEAFF. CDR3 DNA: TGCGCCAGCAGGGGACAGGTGAACACTGAAGCTTTCTTT.

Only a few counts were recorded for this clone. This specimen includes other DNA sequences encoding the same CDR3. The CDR3 DNA follows: TGTGCCAGCAGCCAAATACAGGGAAACACTGAAGCTTTCTTT. Protein product: CASSQIQGNTEAFF. V usage is TRBV7-2 and J usage is TRBJ1-1, with D possibly TRBD1 on 6 matching bases. This CDR3 spans 14 amino acids. The germline CDR1 and CDR2 sequences are SGHTA and FQGNSA. V lost 5 bases and J lost 2, with 12 bases in between.

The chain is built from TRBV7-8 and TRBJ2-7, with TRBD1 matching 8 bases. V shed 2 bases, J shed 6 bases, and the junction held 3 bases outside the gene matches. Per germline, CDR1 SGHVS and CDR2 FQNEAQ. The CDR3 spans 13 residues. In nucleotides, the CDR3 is TGTGCCAGCAGCTTAATCACAGGGGGCGAGCAGTACTTC. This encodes CASSLITGGEQYF.

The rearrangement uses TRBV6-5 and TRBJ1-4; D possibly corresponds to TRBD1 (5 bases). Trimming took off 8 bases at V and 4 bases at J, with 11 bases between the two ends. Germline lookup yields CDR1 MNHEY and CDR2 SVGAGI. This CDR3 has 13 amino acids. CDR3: CASCDSLNEKLFF. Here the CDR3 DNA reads TGTGCCAGCTGCGACAGCCTTAATGAAAAACTGTTTTTT.

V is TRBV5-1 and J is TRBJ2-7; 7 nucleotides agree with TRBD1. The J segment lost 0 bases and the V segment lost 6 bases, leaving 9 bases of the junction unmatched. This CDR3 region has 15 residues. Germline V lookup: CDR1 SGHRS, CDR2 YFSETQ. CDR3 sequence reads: CASKTGTASSYEQYF. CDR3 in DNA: TGCGCCAGCAAGACGGGGACAGCTTCCTCCTACGAGCAGTACTTC.

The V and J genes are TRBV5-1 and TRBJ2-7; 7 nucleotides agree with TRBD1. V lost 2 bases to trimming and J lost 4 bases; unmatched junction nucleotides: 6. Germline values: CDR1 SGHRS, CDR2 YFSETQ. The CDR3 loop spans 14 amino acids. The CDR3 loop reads CASSFGDSNYEQYF. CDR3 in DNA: TGCGCCAGCAGCTTTGGGGACAGTAATTACGAGCAGTACTTC.

CDR3 in DNA: TGTGCCAGCAGCTTAGCCCATCGCGGGAGGGCCAGGGAGAGTCCGTACGAGCAGTACTTC. Translation: CASSLAHRGRARESPYEQYF. The chain carries TRBV11-3 and TRBJ2-7, with 9 positions matching TRBD2. This CDR3 comprises 20 residues. The V segment lost 1 base and the J segment 4 bases; nucleotides outside the gene matches: 20. Germline V gives CDR1 SGHNT, CDR2 YENEEA. Based on the CDR3 plus reference TRBV11-3 and TRBJ2-7, the full variable domain is EAGVVQSPRYKIIEKKQPVAFWCNPISGHNTLYWYLQNLGQGPELLIRYENEEAVDDSQLPKDRFSAERLKGVDSTLKIQPAELGDSAVYLCASSLAHRGRARESPYEQYFGPGTRLTVT.

In DNA, the CDR3 is TGCAGCGTTGCAGTCGGCGGGGGGGCCAAAAACATTCAGTACTTC. Encoded protein: CSVAVGGGAKNIQYF. The chain couples TRBV29-1 to TRBJ2-4; 8 positions agree with TRBD2. Germline-derived CDR1 and CDR2 are SQVTM and ANQGSEA. Trimming at V came to 4 bases and at J to 1 base, leaving 6 bases not matched to a gene. The CDR3 consists of 15 residues.

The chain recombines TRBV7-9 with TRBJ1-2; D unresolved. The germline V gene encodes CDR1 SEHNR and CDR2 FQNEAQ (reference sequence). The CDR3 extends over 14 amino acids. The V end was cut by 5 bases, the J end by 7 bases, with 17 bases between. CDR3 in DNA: TGTGCCAGCAGCCCGCTGGAGGGCGCGGGTGGCTACACCTTC. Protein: CASSPLEGAGGYTF.

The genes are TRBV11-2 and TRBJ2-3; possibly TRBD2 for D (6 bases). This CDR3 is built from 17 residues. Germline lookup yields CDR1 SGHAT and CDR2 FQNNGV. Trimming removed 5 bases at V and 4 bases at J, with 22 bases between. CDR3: CASSPPPTSRVPDTQYF. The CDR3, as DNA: TGTGCCAGCAGCCCCCCCCCAACTAGCCGCGTACCAGATACGCAGTATTTT.